The 16 T cell receptor beta chains below all came from one sample that was sequenced in a study of CD8 T cells in ankylosing spondylitis. One entry per CDR3 protein results from TCRdb running MiXCR on the 5' RACE reads. The data contain roughly 160,000 distinct CDR3 sequences, more than 9% of them seen just once; the ten biggest clones take up just under 30%. Sequenced sample: blood, either unsorted or a sorted T cell fraction (not recorded which). The receptors come from a male donor with ankylosing spondylitis or in good health (not recorded which).

Only a few counts were recorded for this clonotype. This chain joins TRBV19 and TRBJ1-4, with D possibly being TRBD1 (5 bases). Trimming took 1 base from V and 0 from J, leaving 9 bases between them. The CDR3 has 16 amino acids. Per the germline V gene, CDR1 is LNHDA and CDR2 is SQIVND (reference sequence). The CDR3 loop reads CASSIGGRTTNEKLFF. In DNA, the CDR3 is TGTGCCAGTAGTATAGGGGGACGGACAACTAATGAAAAACTGTTTTTT. Variable domain in full (rest from reference TRBV19 and TRBJ1-4): DGGITQSPKYLFRKEGQNVTLSCEQNLNHDAMYWYRQDPGQGLRLIYYSQIVNDFQKGDIAEGYSVSREKKESFPLTVTSAQKNPTAFYLCASSIGGRTTNEKLFFGSGTQLSVL.

The chain carries TRBV7-2 and TRBJ2-1; 9 positions agree with TRBD2. This CDR3 comprises 15 residues. J gave up 6 bases and V 5 bases, and 8 bases lay outside the gene matches. Germline V lookup: CDR1 SGHTA, CDR2 FQGNSA. This CDR3 reads CASSLPSGTANEQFF. The CDR3 coding sequence is TGTGCCAGCAGCCTCCCTAGCGGGACAGCCAATGAGCAGTTCTTC. Full variable domain (missing parts from reference TRBV7-2 and TRBJ2-1): GAGVSQSPSNKVTEKGKDVELRCDPISGHTALYWYRQSLGQGLEFLIYFQGNSAPDKSGLPSDRFSAERTGGSVSTLTIQRTQQEDSAVYLCASSLPSGTANEQFFGPGTRLTVL.

This clonotype has at least ten counts. J is TRBJ1-1 and V is TRBV12-5; TRBD1 agrees at 7 bases. The CDR3 consists of 14 residues. From germline, CDR1 is LGHNT and CDR2 FRNRAP. Losses at the gene ends were 5 bases for V and 0 bases for J; bases not matched to a gene: 3. The CDR3 spells CASGMGQMNTEAFF. The DNA of the CDR3 is TGTGCTAGTGGTATGGGACAGATGAACACTGAAGCTTTCTTT. Full variable domain (rest looked up from reference TRBV12-5 and TRBJ1-1): DARVTQTPRHKVTEMGQEVTMRCQPILGHNTVFWYRQTMMQGLELLAYFRNRAPLDDSGMPKDRFSAEMPDATLATLKIQPSEPRDSAVYFCASGMGQMNTEAFFGQGTRLTVV.

The sample holds many counts of this clonotype. The chain uses TRBV5-1 and TRBJ2-2; D gene uncertain. CDR3 length equals 15 residues. Germline CDR1 and CDR2: SGHRS and YFSETQ. V lost 0 bases and J 4 bases, leaving 10 bases between the germline ends. CDR3 sequence reads: CASSLVDFRTGELFF. CDR3 nucleotide sequence: TGCGCCAGCAGCTTGGTAGATTTTCGCACCGGGGAGCTGTTTTTT.

This sequence joins TRBV7-9 and TRBJ2-2, with D possibly TRBD1 on 5 matching bases. The CDR3 is made up of 14 amino acids. Germline assignment: CDR1 SEHNR and CDR2 FQNEAQ (reference sequence). Trimming cost V 4 bases and J 9 bases, with 15 bases left between them. In DNA form, the CDR3 reads TGTGCCAGCAGCTCCCGTGAGTGGGGCCGGGAGCTGTTTTTT. Its protein is CASSSREWGRELFF.

The table lists this clonotype with many counts. The rearrangement uses TRBV28 and TRBJ2-7, with D possibly TRBD2 on 6 matching bases. This CDR3 contains 15 residues. Trimming removed 10 bases at V and 4 bases at J, with 23 bases between. The germline V gene encodes CDR1 MDHEN and CDR2 SYDVKM. The CDR3 sequence is CATLDQRLGAYEQYF. The CDR3, as DNA: TGTGCCACCTTAGATCAAAGACTAGGGGCGTACGAGCAGTACTTC.

This clonotype was seen ten or more times. J is TRBJ2-3 and V is TRBV29-1; weak D call: TRBD1 (6 bases). Germline V gives CDR1 SQVTM, CDR2 ANQGSEA. The CDR3 contains 14 residues. V was shortened by 3 bases and J by 0 bases, with 10 bases between the two germline ends. CDR3 region: CSVDYDRSTDTQYF. CDR3 coding DNA: TGCAGCGTTGATTACGACAGGAGCACAGATACGCAGTATTTT.

At least ten counts were recorded for this clonotype. In DNA, the CDR3 is TGCGCCAGCAGCTTGAGTCTAGCGGGAGGCCTCACAGATACGCAGTATTTT. Amino acids: CASSLSLAGGLTDTQYF. The chain links TRBV5-1 to TRBJ2-3; 11 positions agree with TRBD2. Looked up from germline, CDR1 is SGHRS and CDR2 is YFSETQ. The CDR3 totals 17 residues. With V trimmed by 1 base and J by 2 bases, 6 bases remained unmatched.

This clonotype was seen at least ten times. V gene TRBV9 combines with J gene TRBJ2-2; 7 positions agree with TRBD2. V gave up 5 bases and J gave up 3 bases; unmatched junction bases: 4. There are 14 residues in the CDR3. Germline-derived CDR1 and CDR2 are SGDLS and YYNGEE. The CDR3 sequence: CASRQRGDTGELFF. CDR3 sequence (DNA): TGTGCCAGCAGGCAACGGGGGGACACCGGGGAGCTGTTTTTT.

There are many counts of this clonotype. The rearrangement links TRBV4-1 to TRBJ2-3; D remains unclear. The CDR3 extends over 15 amino acids. V was shortened by 1 base and J by 0 bases, with 8 bases between the two germline ends. Germline V gene sequence: CDR1 MGHRA, CDR2 YSYEKL. The CDR3 DNA reads as TGCGCCAGCAGCCAAGTGGACGGGAGCACAGATACGCAGTATTTT. This sequence encodes CASSQVDGSTDTQYF.

The chain links TRBV11-2 to TRBJ1-3; 7 bases fit TRBD1. The CDR3 totals 15 residues. Germline V CDR1 and CDR2: SGHAT, FQNNGV. Unmatched junction bases numbered 10, after V lost 8 bases and J lost 3 bases. CDR3 loop: CASALTGDSGNTIYF. The CDR3 DNA follows: TGTGCCAGCGCCCTTACAGGGGACAGTGGAAACACCATATATTTT. Using reference TRBV11-2 and TRBJ1-3 for the parts outside the CDR3, the full variable domain is EAGVAQSPRYKIIEKRQSVAFWCNPISGHATLYWYQQILGQGPKLLIQFQNNGVVDDSQLPKDRFSAERLKGVDSTLKIQPAKLEDSAVYLCASALTGDSGNTIYFGEGSWLTVV.

This clonotype occurred many times. V gene TRBV5-1 combines with J gene TRBJ2-3; D not resolved. The CDR3 is 11 amino acids. Germline CDR1 and CDR2: SGHRS and YFSETQ. Trimming stripped 0 bases from V and 5 bases from J, with 1 base between. The CDR3: CASSLEDTQYF. The CDR3 DNA follows: TGCGCCAGCAGCTTGGAAGATACGCAGTATTTT.

This clonotype was found many times. The junction shows a germline mismatch at one end, possibly a read error. This chain links TRBV20-1 with TRBJ2-3, with 7 bases fitting TRBD1. This CDR3 has 16 residues. CDR1 DFQATT and CDR2 SNEGSKA come from the germline V gene (reference sequence). CDR3 loop: CSARNRGQLSTDTQYF. CDR3 in DNA: TGCAGTGCTAGGAACAGGGGACAGCTTAGCACAGACACGCAGTATTTT.

This clonotype was seen a few times. This chain uses TRBV12-3 or TRBV12-4 with TRBJ2-7; 7 bases map to TRBD2. The V gene end was trimmed by 6 bases and the J gene end by 5 bases; junction bases not matched to a gene: 10. The CDR3 is made up of 14 amino acids. The CDR3 protein is CASSFSGKSDEQYF. The CDR3 DNA reads as TGTGCCAGCAGCTTCAGCGGGAAGAGCGACGAGCAGTACTTC.

This clonotype was picked up a small number of times. The chain uses TRBV6-5 and TRBJ1-1; tentatively, D is TRBD1 (6 bases). Trimming pared 2 bases from V and 1 base from J, leaving 17 bases between. The CDR3 runs to 17 residues. Germline CDR1 and CDR2: MNHEY and SVGAGI. The CDR3 region has the DNA TGTGCCAGCAGTTACAGGAGCGGGGGGCGGAGGAACACTGAAGCTTTCTTT. Translated, it gives CASSYRSGGRRNTEAFF.

This clonotype has a handful of counts. The rearrangement uses TRBV7-2 and TRBJ2-5, with 9 nucleotides matching TRBD1. This CDR3 is 15 amino acids long. Germline CDR1 reads SGHTA; CDR2 reads FQGNSA. Trimming at V came to 5 bases and at J to 7 bases, leaving 11 bases not matched to a gene. CDR3 residues: CASSQQGASSGTQYF. CDR3 bases: TGTGCCAGCAGCCAACAGGGGGCATCTAGTGGGACCCAGTACTTC.